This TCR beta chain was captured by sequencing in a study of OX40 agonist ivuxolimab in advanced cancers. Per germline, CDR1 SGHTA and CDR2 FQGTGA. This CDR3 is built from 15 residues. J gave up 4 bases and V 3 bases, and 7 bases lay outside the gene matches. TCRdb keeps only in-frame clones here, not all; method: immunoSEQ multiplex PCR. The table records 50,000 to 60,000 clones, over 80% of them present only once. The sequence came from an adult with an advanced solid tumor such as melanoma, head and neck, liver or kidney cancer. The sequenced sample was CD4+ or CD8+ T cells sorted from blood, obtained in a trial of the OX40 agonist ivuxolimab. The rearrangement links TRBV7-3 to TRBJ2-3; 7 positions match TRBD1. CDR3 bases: TGTGCCAGCAGCTTCTCCGGGACAGCTGCAGATACGCAGTATTTT. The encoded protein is CASSFSGTAADTQYF.